This T cell receptor (beta chain) came from a study of T cell responses to AZD1222 COVID-19 vaccine. A single count supports this clone. Germline V gene lookup returns CDR1 MNHNY and CDR2 SVGAGI (reference sequence). The CDR3 covers 14 residues. The ends lost 5 bases at V and 4 bases at J; junction bases unmatched: 3. Generated by immunoSEQ multiplex PCR, the TCRdb table keeps only in-frame clones and is missing some. The top ten hold 9.5% to 13% of the sample, which has 150,000 to 200,000 clones, approximately 86% seen once. V and J are TRBV6-6 and TRBJ2-7; 12 bases are shared with TRBD2. The source material was peripheral blood, sampled 28 days after the second AZD1222 dose. This clonotype was obtained from an adult who received the AZD1222 COVID-19 vaccine. The chain's CDR3 is CASSTSGGRYEQYF. CDR3 bases: TGTGCCAGCAGTACTAGCGGGGGGAGGTACGAGCAGTACTTC.